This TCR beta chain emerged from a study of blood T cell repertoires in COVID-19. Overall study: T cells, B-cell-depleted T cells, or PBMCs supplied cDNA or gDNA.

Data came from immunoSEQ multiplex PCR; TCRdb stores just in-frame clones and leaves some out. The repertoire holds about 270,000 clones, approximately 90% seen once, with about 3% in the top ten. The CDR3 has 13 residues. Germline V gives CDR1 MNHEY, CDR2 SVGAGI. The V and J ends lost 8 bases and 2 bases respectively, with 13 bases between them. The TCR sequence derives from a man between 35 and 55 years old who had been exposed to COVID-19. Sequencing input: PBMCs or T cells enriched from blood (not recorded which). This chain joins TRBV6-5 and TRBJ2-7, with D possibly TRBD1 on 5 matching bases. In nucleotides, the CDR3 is TGTGCCAGCGGCCCCAGGGATACCTACGAGCAGTACTTC. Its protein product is CASGPRDTYEQYF.